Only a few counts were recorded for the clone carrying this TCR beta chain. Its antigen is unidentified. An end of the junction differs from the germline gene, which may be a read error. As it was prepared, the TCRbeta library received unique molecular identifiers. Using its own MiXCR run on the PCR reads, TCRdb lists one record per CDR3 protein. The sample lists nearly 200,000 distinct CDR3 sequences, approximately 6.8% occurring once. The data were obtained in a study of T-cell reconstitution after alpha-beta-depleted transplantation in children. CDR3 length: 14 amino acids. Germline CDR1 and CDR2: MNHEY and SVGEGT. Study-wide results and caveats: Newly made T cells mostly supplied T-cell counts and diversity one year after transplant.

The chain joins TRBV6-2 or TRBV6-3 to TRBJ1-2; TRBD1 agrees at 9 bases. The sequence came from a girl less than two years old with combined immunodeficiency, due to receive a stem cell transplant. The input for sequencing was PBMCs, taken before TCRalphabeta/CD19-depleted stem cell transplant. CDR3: CASSYSRDRVRYAF. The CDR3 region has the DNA TGTGCCAGCAGTTACTCGCGGGACAGGGTGCGCTACGCCTTC.